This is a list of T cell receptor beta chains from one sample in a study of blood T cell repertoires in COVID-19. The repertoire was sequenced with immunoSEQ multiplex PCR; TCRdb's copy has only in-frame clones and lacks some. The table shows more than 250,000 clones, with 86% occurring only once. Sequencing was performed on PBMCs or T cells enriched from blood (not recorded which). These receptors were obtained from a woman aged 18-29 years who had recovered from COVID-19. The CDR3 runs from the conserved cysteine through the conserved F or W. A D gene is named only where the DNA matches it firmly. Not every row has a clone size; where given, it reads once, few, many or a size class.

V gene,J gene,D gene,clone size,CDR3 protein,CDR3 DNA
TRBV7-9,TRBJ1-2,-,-,CASSPHEGGSYGYTF,TGTGCCAGCAGCCCCCATGAAGGGGGAAGCTATGGCTACACCTTC
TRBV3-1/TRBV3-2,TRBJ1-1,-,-,CASSQEGAGTEAFF,TGTGCCAGCAGCCAAGAGGGGGCAGGGACTGAAGCTTTCTTT
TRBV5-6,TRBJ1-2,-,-,CASSLLEAESQSGYTF,TGTGCCAGCAGCTTGCTTGAGGCAGAGTCTCAATCGGGCTACACCTTC
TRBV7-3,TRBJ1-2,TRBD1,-,CASSLTRDRDYGYTF,TGTGCCAGCAGCTTAACGAGGGACAGGGACTATGGCTACACCTTC
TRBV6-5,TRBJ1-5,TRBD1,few,CASSTGVGGNQPQHF,TGTGCCAGCAGTACAGGGGTCGGGGGCAATCAGCCCCAGCATTTT
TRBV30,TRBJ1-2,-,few,CAWGQRGEGGYTF,TGTGCCTGGGGCCAACGGGGGGAAGGAGGCTACACCTTC
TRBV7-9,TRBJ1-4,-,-,CASSLLQGEKLFF,TGTGCCAGCAGCTTACTGCAGGGCGAAAAACTGTTTTTT
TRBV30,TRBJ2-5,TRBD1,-,CAWSVTGVDGETQYF,TGTGCCTGGAGTGTTACAGGGGTCGACGGGGAGACCCAGTACTTC
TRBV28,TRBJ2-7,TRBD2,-,CASGRAGPNYEQYF,TGTGCCAGCGGGAGGGCAGGGCCCAACTACGAGCAGTACTTC
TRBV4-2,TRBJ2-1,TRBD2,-,CASSQGLADLYEQFF,TGTGCCAGCAGCCAAGGCCTAGCGGATCTCTATGAGCAGTTCTTC
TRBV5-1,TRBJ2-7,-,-,CASSFGWWASYEQYF,TGCGCCAGCAGCTTTGGATGGTGGGCATCCTACGAGCAGTACTTC
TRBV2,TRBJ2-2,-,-,CASSAGTTNTGELFF,TGTGCCAGCAGTGCCGGGACAACGAACACCGGGGAGCTGTTTTTT
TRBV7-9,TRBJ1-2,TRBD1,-,CASSRTGTGASGYTF,TGTGCCAGCAGCCGTACCGGGACAGGGGCATCCGGCTACACCTTC
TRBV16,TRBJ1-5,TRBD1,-,CASSRPRTGGLSNQPQHF,TGTGCCAGCAGCCGGCCGAGGACAGGGGGCCTTAGCAATCAGCCCCAGCATTTT
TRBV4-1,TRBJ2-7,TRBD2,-,CASSLGLAVYEQYF,TGCGCCAGCAGCCTGGGACTAGCGGTCTACGAGCAGTACTTC
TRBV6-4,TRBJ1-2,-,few,CASSDKAGHSNYGYTF,TGTGCCAGCAGTGATAAGGCAGGGCATTCTAACTATGGCTACACCTTC
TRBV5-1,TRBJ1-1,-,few,CASSAGINTEAFF,TGCGCCAGCAGCGCCGGGATTAACACTGAAGCTTTCTTT
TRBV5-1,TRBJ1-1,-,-,CASSLDRAYTEAFF,TGCGCCAGCAGCTTGGACAGGGCCTACACTGAAGCTTTCTTT
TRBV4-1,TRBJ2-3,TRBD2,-,CASSQEYGAGGLYF,TGCGCCAGCAGCCAAGAATACGGGGCGGGGGGCTTGTATTTT
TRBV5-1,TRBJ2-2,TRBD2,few,CASSLGTSLGELFF,TGCGCCAGCAGCTTGGGGACTAGTTTGGGGGAGCTGTTTTTT
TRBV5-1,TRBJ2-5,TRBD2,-,CASSLVQGGETQYF,TGCGCCAGCAGCTTGGTTCAGGGAGGGGAGACCCAGTACTTC
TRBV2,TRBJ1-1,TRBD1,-,CASSGTGPDGEAFF,TGTGCCAGCAGCGGGACAGGTCCCGATGGAGAAGCTTTCTTT
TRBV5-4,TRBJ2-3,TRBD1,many,CASRDRGGDTQYF,TGTGCCAGCAGGGACAGGGGAGGAGATACGCAGTATTTT
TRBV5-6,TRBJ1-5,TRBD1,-,CASSRGQNTGNQPQHF,TGTGCCAGCAGCCGGGGACAGAATACCGGAAATCAGCCCCAGCATTTT
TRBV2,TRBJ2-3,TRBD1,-,CASSELTGEYADTQYF,TGTGCCAGCAGTGAATTGACAGGGGAATACGCAGATACGCAGTATTTT
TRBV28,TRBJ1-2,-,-,CASSLGATADLYGYTF,TGTGCCAGCAGTTTAGGGGCGACCGCAGACCTCTATGGCTACACCTTC
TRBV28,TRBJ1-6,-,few,CASGVREGGRRSPLHF,TGTGCCAGCGGGGTCCGAGAGGGGGGGAGAAGGTCACCCCTCCACTTT
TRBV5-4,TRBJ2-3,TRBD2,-,CASTLAGYTQYF,TGTGCCAGCACCCTAGCGGGATATACGCAGTATTTT
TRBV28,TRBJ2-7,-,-,CASSLRVSGLYEQYF,TGTGCCAGCAGTTTAAGAGTTTCGGGACTCTACGAGCAGTACTTC
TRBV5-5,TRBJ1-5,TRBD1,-,CASSMSGGYSNQPQHF,TGTGCCAGCAGCATGTCAGGGGGCTATAGCAATCAGCCCCAGCATTTT
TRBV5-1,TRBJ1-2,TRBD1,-,CASSLGTGDGYTF,TGCGCCAGCAGCTTGGGGACAGGGGATGGCTACACCTTC
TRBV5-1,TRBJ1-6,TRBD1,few,CASSTTGNNSPLHF,TGCGCCAGCAGCACGACAGGGAATAATTCACCCCTCCACTTT
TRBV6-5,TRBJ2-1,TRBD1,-,CASSYEGAPEQFF,TGTGCCAGCAGTTACGAGGGGGCGCCTGAGCAGTTCTTC
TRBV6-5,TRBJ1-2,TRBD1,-,CASSPGQGSYGYTF,TGTGCCAGCAGTCCGGGACAGGGATCCTATGGCTACACCTTC
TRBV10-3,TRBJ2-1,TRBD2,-,CAILPTTSEGSSYNEQFF,TGTGCCATCTTACCCACTACTAGCGAGGGGAGCTCCTACAATGAGCAGTTCTTC
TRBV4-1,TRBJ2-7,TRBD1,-,CASSQEPHVTGLWYEQYF,TGCGCCAGCAGCCAAGAGCCCCACGTGACAGGGCTCTGGTACGAGCAGTACTTC
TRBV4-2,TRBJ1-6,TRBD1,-,CASSQELWTGNSPLHF,TGTGCCAGCAGCCAAGAGCTATGGACAGGGAATTCACCCCTCCACTTT
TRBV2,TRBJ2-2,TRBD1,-,CASRETGGVGELFF,TGTGCCAGCAGAGAGACAGGGGGCGTGGGGGAGCTGTTTTTT
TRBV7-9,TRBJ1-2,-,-,CASSSPRGRGYGYTF,TGTGCCAGCAGCTCGCCGAGAGGGCGAGGGTATGGCTACACCTTC
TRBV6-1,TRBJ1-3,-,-,CASSDLTHSSGNTIYF,TGTGCCAGCAGTGATTTAACCCACAGCTCTGGAAACACCATATATTTT
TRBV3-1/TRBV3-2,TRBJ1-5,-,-,CASSQGAYQPQHF,TGTGCCAGCAGCCAGGGGGCGTATCAGCCCCAGCATTTT
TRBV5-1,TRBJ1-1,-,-,CASSARVTAEAFF,TGCGCCAGCAGCGCCAGGGTCACGGCTGAAGCTTTCTTT
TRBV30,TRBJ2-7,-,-,CAWSVISLEQYF,TGTGCCTGGAGTGTTATCTCCTTGGAGCAGTACTTC
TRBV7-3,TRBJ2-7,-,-,CASSDGGRENSYEQYF,TGTGCCAGCAGCGATGGAGGGAGAGAAAATTCCTACGAGCAGTACTTC
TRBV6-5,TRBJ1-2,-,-,CASSYSYNYGYTF,TGTGCCAGCAGTTACTCTTATAACTATGGCTACACCTTC
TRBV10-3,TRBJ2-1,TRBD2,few,CASGLAGANEQFF,TGTGCCTCCGGACTAGCGGGAGCGAATGAGCAGTTCTTC
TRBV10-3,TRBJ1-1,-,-,CAISPTENTEAFF,TGTGCCATCAGCCCGACAGAGAACACTGAAGCTTTCTTT
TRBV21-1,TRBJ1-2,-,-,CASSQPQTYGYTF,TGTGCCAGCAGCCAGCCACAGACCTATGGCTACACCTTC
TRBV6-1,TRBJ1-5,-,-,CASSEDRDFGQPQHF,TGTGCCAGCAGTGAAGACAGGGATTTCGGCCAGCCCCAGCATTTT
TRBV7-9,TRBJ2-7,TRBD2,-,CASSAGTSYEQYF,TGTGCCAGCAGCGCCGGGACTAGTTATGAGCAGTACTTC
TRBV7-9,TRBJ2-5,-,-,CASTGHRQETQYF,TGTGCCAGCACGGGACACCGACAAGAGACCCAGTACTTC
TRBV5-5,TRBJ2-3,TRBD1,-,CASSLRTGSDTQYF,TGTGCCAGCAGCTTGAGGACAGGTTCAGATACGCAGTATTTT
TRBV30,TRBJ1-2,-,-,CAWSVNSARFANYGYTF,TGTGCCTGGAGTGTGAACTCTGCTAGATTTGCTAACTATGGCTACACCTTC
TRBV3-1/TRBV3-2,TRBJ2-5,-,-,CASSQDRGETQYF,TGTGCCAGCAGCCAAGATCGGGGGGAGACCCAGTACTTC
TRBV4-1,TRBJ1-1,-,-,CASSPGRITEAFF,TGCGCCAGCAGCCCCGGGAGGATCACTGAAGCTTTCTTT